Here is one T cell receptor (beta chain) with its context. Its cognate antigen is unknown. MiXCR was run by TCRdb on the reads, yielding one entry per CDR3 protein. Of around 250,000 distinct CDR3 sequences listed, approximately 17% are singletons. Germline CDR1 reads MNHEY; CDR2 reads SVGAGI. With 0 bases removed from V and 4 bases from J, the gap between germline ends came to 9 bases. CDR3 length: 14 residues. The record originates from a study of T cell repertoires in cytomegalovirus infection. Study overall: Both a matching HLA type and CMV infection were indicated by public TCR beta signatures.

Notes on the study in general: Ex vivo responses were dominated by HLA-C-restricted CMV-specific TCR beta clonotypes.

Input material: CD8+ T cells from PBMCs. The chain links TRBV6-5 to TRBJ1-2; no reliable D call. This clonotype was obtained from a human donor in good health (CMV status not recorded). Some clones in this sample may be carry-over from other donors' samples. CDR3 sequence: CASSYSAGGYGYTF. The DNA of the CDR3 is TGTGCCAGCAGTTACTCGGCGGGTGGCTATGGCTACACCTTC.